Presented here are 12 T cell receptor beta chains from one specimen sequenced in a study of somatic mutations in cytotoxic T cells in rheumatoid arthritis. Sequencing was performed with immunoSEQ multiplex PCR; in TCRdb, only in-frame clones are kept and a portion is missing. This table holds about 19,000 clones, 81% found once. Specimen: CD8+ T cells sorted from blood. The receptors were sampled from an adult with rheumatoid arthritis.

The chain is built from TRBV7-9 and TRBJ2-2; 7 bases fit TRBD2. V trimming: 7 bases; J trimming: 7 bases; junction bases outside the gene matches: 9. The CDR3 consists of 14 residues. Germline V gives CDR1 SEHNR, CDR2 FQNEAQ (reference sequence). The CDR3 DNA sequence: TGTGCCAGCAACCCCTCCCAGCGGGGCGGGGAGCTGTTTTTT. Its protein product is CASNPSQRGGELFF.

The J gene is TRBJ2-1, the V gene TRBV19; D is unclear. V shed 6 bases and J shed 4 bases, with 10 bases lying between them. CDR1 is LNHDA, CDR2 SQIVND, per germline (reference sequence). The CDR3 consists of 13 residues. In nucleotides, the CDR3 is TGTGCCAGTAGATCGGTGGGTTACAATGAGCAGTTCTTC. Its protein product is CASRSVGYNEQFF. The full variable domain, rest sourced from reference TRBV19 and TRBJ2-1, is DGGITQSPKYLFRKEGQNVTLSCEQNLNHDAMYWYRQDPGQGLRLIYYSQIVNDFQKGDIAEGYSVSREKKESFPLTVTSAQKNPTAFYLCASRSVGYNEQFFGPGTRLTVL.

The genes are TRBV4-3 and TRBJ2-5; D is undetermined. The V and J ends lost 0 bases and 5 bases respectively, with 4 bases between them. In germline, CDR1 is LGHNA, CDR2 YSLEER. CDR3 length: 12 residues. CDR3 protein: CASSQDWETQYF. As DNA, the CDR3 is TGCGCCAGCAGCCAAGATTGGGAGACCCAGTACTTC.

This sequence joins TRBV28 and TRBJ1-1; no firm D call. The ends were cut back, 7 bases at V and 5 bases at J, with 17 bases in the middle. Germline values: CDR1 MDHEN, CDR2 SYDVKM. CDR3 length: 14 residues. The CDR3 nucleotides read TGTGCCAGCAAGTTCCCTTCACGGTTTACTGAAGCTTTCTTT. It specifies CASKFPSRFTEAFF. Looking up the rest from reference TRBV28 and TRBJ1-1 gives the full variable domain: DVKVTQSSRYLVKRTGEKVFLECVQDMDHENMFWYRQDPGLGLRLIYFSYDVKMKEKGDIPEGYSVSREKKERFSLILESASTNQTSMYLCASKFPSRFTEAFFGQGTRLTVV.

The chain is built from TRBV6-1 and TRBJ2-1; 7 nucleotides line up with TRBD2. Unmatched junction bases numbered 3, after V lost 1 base and J lost 0 bases. Germline V CDR1 and CDR2: MNHNS, SASEGT. This CDR3 has 16 residues. CDR3 DNA sequence: TGTGCCAGCAGTGAAGAGGGCGGGAGCTCCTACAATGAGCAGTTCTTC. Its translation: CASSEEGGSSYNEQFF.

The CDR3 nucleotides are TGTGCCAGCAGCTTGACTAGCGTGAGCTCCTACGAGCAGTACTTC. It codes for CASSLTSVSSYEQYF. The chain recombines TRBV7-8 with TRBJ2-7; 8 bases fit TRBD2. The CDR3 has 15 residues. V shed 3 bases, J shed 0 bases, and the junction held 4 bases outside the gene matches. The germline gives CDR1 SGHVS, CDR2 FQNEAQ.

The chain carries TRBV27 and TRBJ2-3; D remains unclear. V lost 5 bases, J lost 6 bases, and 15 bases lay in between. Germline assignment: CDR1 MNHEY and CDR2 SMNVEV (reference sequence). CDR3 length: 14 residues. The CDR3 DNA sequence: TGTGCCAGCAGTCTCCTTCCGGATGATGATACGCAGTATTTT. Translated: CASSLLPDDDTQYF.

The chain carries TRBV19 and TRBJ1-1; no definite D call. CDR1 LNHDA and CDR2 SQIVND come from the germline V gene (reference sequence). With 5 bases removed from V and 2 bases from J, the gap between germline ends came to 21 bases. CDR3 length equals 17 residues. The DNA for the CDR3 is TGTGCCAGTAGTCCAACGGACCTAATAAGAGTCAACACTGAAGCTTTCTTT. Amino acid sequence: CASSPTDLIRVNTEAFF. The whole variable domain, remainder taken from reference TRBV19 and TRBJ1-1, is DGGITQSPKYLFRKEGQNVTLSCEQNLNHDAMYWYRQDPGQGLRLIYYSQIVNDFQKGDIAEGYSVSREKKESFPLTVTSAQKNPTAFYLCASSPTDLIRVNTEAFFGQGTRLTVV.

This rearrangement joins TRBV7-6 to TRBJ1-2; 9 bases align to TRBD1. The CDR3 extends over 15 amino acids. Trimming took 5 bases from V and 4 from J; bases not matched to a gene: 8. Germline V gene sequence: CDR1 SGHVS, CDR2 FNYEAQ. The CDR3 bases are TGTGCCAGCAGCCCAGAACAGGGGGCGGGCTATGGCTACACCTTC. Its translation is CASSPEQGAGYGYTF.

The gene calls are TRBV5-4 and TRBJ1-1; 7 bases map to TRBD1. The CDR3 is made up of 15 amino acids. The V segment lost 5 bases and the J segment 4 bases; nucleotides outside the gene matches: 11. The germline V gene has CDR1 SGHNT and CDR2 YYREEE (reference sequence). CDR3 DNA sequence: TGTGCCAGCAGTAACTCCAGACAGGGTGGCACTGAAGCTTTCTTT. Encoded protein: CASSNSRQGGTEAFF.

This chain uses TRBV7-9 with TRBJ2-2, with no clear D. The CDR3 has 13 amino acids. Trimming cost V 8 bases and J 4 bases, with 11 bases left between them. Germline V gene lookup returns CDR1 SEHNR and CDR2 FQNEAQ (reference sequence). CDR3 region: CASFGSGTGELFF. CDR3 sequence (DNA): TGTGCCAGCTTTGGGTCGGGCACCGGGGAGCTGTTTTTT.

The rearrangement joins TRBV27 to TRBJ2-7; a possible D gene is TRBD2 (5 bases). V was clipped by 10 bases and J by 5 bases, with 15 bases between them. The CDR3 has 12 amino acids. The germline gives CDR1 MNHEY, CDR2 SMNVEV (reference sequence). The CDR3 is CATYGVGNEQYF. For the CDR3, the DNA is TGTGCCACCTACGGGGTGGGTAACGAGCAGTACTTC.